A single sample is the source of the 4 T cell receptor beta chains below, sequenced in a study of vaccination effects on CD4 cells after COVID-19. The repertoire was sequenced with immunoSEQ multiplex PCR; TCRdb's copy has only in-frame clones and lacks some. The sample has more than 30,000 clones; about 73% are singletons. Their specific antigens are unknown. It was after approximately 11 days of culture that CD4+ T cells were isolated. The material sequenced was CD4+ T cells from PBMCs cultured without peptide, taken before COVID-19 vaccination. The receptors stem from a human donor who received a COVID-19 vaccine.

This chain joins TRBV27 and TRBJ2-6; D possibly matches TRBD1 or TRBD2 (6 bases each). This CDR3 has 17 amino acids. Germline V gene data show CDR1 as MNHEY and CDR2 as SMNVEV (reference sequence). V dropped 7 bases and J dropped 3 bases, with 19 bases sitting between them. The CDR3 region is CASTFTSGARGANVLTF. The DNA for the CDR3 is TGTGCCAGCACTTTCACATCGGGGGCGCGTGGGGCCAACGTCCTGACTTTC.

The J gene is TRBJ2-5, the V gene TRBV5-4; 12 bases are shared with TRBD2. Losses at the gene ends were 1 base for V and 3 bases for J; bases not matched to a gene: 4. The CDR3 runs to 16 residues. From germline, CDR1 is SGHNT and CDR2 YYREEE (reference sequence). The CDR3 loop is CASSLRLAGEKETQYF. CDR3 sequence (DNA): TGTGCCAGCAGCTTGCGACTAGCGGGGGAAAAAGAGACCCAGTACTTC.

The genes are TRBV29-1 and TRBJ1-1; 7 positions agree with TRBD1. The CDR3 has 12 residues. CDR1 is SQVTM and CDR2 is ANQGSEA in the germline V gene. Trimming cost V 4 bases and J 11 bases; bases outside gene matches: 10. The CDR3 protein is CSVGTGQIVAFF. DNA of the CDR3: TGCAGCGTTGGGACAGGCCAGATAGTGGCTTTCTTT.

J is TRBJ1-3 and V is TRBV13; the match to TRBD1 covers 8 bases. There are 16 residues in the CDR3. Germline trimming cut 5 bases from V and 0 bases from J; bases unmatched to any gene: 6. Germline CDR1 is PRHDT and CDR2 is FYEKMQ (reference sequence). CDR3 residues: CASSLGDRLSGNTIYF. DNA for the CDR3: TGTGCCAGCAGCCTTGGGGACAGGCTCTCTGGAAACACCATATATTTT. The full variable domain, in which reference TRBV13 and TRBJ1-3 provide the parts outside the CDR3, is AAGVIQSPRHLIKEKRETATLKCYPIPRHDTVYWYQQGPGQDPQFLISFYEKMQSDKGSIPDRFSAQQFSDYHSELNMSSLELGDSALYFCASSLGDRLSGNTIYFGEGSWLTVV.